One and the same sample provided the 20 T cell receptor gamma chains below, sequenced in a study of gamma delta lymphoproliferative disorders and STAT genes. Genomic DNA from isolated PBMCs served as the sequencing template. TCRdb reprocessed the multiplex PCR reads using CATT. The table shows 1,300 or so gamma-chain clones, with about 7.9% occurring only once. Sequenced: blood. These receptors were collected from a human donor with gamma-delta T-cell large granular lymphocyte leukemia.

At least ten counts were recorded for this clone. V and J are TRGV9 and TRGJ1 or TRGJ2. TCRdb supplies no J gene; here it was assigned by aligning the nucleotide sequence to germline. The CDR3 sequence is 15 residues long. CDR1 GITISATS and CDR2 ISYDGTV come from the germline V gene (reference sequence). The V gene end was trimmed by 2 bases and the J gene end by 2 bases; junction bases not matched to a gene: 9. The CDR3 coding sequence is TGTGCCTTGTGGGAGGCACTCCTAGATTATTATAAGAAACTCTTT. It codes for CALWEALLDYYKKLF.

By its share, this clone is medium-sized (0.01 to 0.1%). The chain links TRGV2 to TRGJP2. No J segment appears in TCRdb, so it was assigned here by matching the sequence to germline. The V segment lost 3 bases and the J segment 0 bases; nucleotides outside the gene matches: 4. Germline loops: CDR1 EGSNGY, CDR2 YDSYNSKV. The CDR3 sequence is 15 residues long. DNA for the CDR3: TGTGCCACCTGGGACAGACATAGTAGTGATTGGATCAAGACGTTT. Residues: CATWDRHSSDWIKTF.

Within the sample, this clone is medium-sized. The J gene is TRGJ1 or TRGJ2, the V gene TRGV8. The J gene, absent from TCRdb, was called here by matching the DNA to germline. The CDR3 extends over 12 amino acids. Germline V gene data show CDR1 as VENAVY and CDR2 as YDSYNSRV. J gave up 9 bases and V 0 bases, and 5 bases lay outside the gene matches. The CDR3 DNA sequence: TGTGCCACCTGGGATAGGACAACTAAGAAACTCTTT. It yields the protein CATWDRTTKKLF.

This clone is labeled as hyperexpanded. The same CDR3 can be traced to other DNA sequences in this sample. The V gene is TRGV2, the J gene TRGJ1 or TRGJ2. TCRdb lists no J gene, so it was determined here by aligning the DNA to germline. The V and J ends lost 1 base and 4 bases, in that order; junction bases with no gene match: 7. Germline V CDR1 and CDR2: EGSNGY, YDSYNSKV. The CDR3 runs 14 residues. CDR3 sequence reads: CATWDGGRYYKKLF. For the CDR3, the DNA is TGTGCCACCTGGGACGGAGGTAGATATTATAAGAAACTCTTT.

This clone ranks as large. The gene calls are TRGV10 and TRGJP1. TCRdb is silent on the J gene; assignment here came from matching the DNA to germline. TRGV10 is recorded as an ORF, its role being uncertain. Trimming took 8 bases from V and 5 from J; bases not matched to a gene: 15. This CDR3 has 16 amino acids. The CDR3 nucleotides are TGTGCTGCGTGGGATTATACCGGTGGGACTGGTTGGTTCAAGATATTT. Amino acids: CAAWDYTGGTGWFKIF.

Points on this clone: The DNA is omitted, as the CDR3 cannot be located on it reliably, and the CDR3 follows TCRdb's listing. Within the sample, other DNA sequences also encode this same CDR3. There is no J gene call, but TRGV2 is given as the V gene. Counting both end residues, the CDR3 totals 22 amino acids. Germline V lookup: CDR1 EGSNGY, CDR2 YDSYNSKV. CDR3 region: CATWDGRGPIIIRNSLAVEQHF.

By frequency in the sample, this clone is medium-sized (0.01 to 0.1%). The rearrangement links TRGV10 to TRGJ1 or TRGJ2. The J gene is absent in TCRdb and was assigned here via DNA matching to germline. TRGV10 is flagged as an ORF with uncertain function. The CDR3 totals 10 residues. Trimming took 8 bases from V and 9 from J; bases not matched to a gene: 5. CDR3 DNA: TGTGCTGCGTGGGATGTTAAGAAACTCTTT. Encoded protein: CAAWDVKKLF.

Many counts were recorded for this clone. TRGV9 is the V gene, and the J gene was not called. The germline V gene encodes CDR1 GITISATS and CDR2 ISYDGTV (reference sequence). CDR3 length: 15 residues. CDR3 amino acids: CALWEALIIILGSVF. The CDR3, as DNA: TGTGCCTTGTGGGAGGCGCTAATTATTATATTAGGGTCGGTCTTT.

By sample share, this clone is medium-sized. At one end the junction does not follow the germline gene, possibly because of a read error. The J gene is TRGJP1, the V gene TRGV8. TCRdb leaves out the J gene; it was filled in here by matching the DNA to germline. The CDR3 contains 9 residues. Per germline, CDR1 VENAVY and CDR2 YDSYNSRV. The CDR3 DNA sequence: TGTACCACTGGTTGGTTCAAGATATTT. It encodes CTTGWFKIF.

Concerning this clone: Because the CDR3's place on the DNA is in doubt, the DNA is left out and the CDR3 is given as listed by TCRdb. The J gene went uncalled, whereas the V gene is TRGV9. The CDR3 extends over 20 residues, inclusive of both ends. Germline V gene data show CDR1 as GITISATS and CDR2 as ISYDGTV (reference sequence). The CDR3 reads CALWEGGFIIRNSLAVEQHF.

This clone was seen ten or more times. The chain joins TRGV3 to TRGJ1 or TRGJ2. Matching the DNA to germline supplied the J gene, which TCRdb does not give. Germline values: CDR1 VTNTFY, CDR2 YDVSTARD (reference sequence). Trimming at V came to 0 bases and at J to 8 bases, leaving 4 bases not matched to a gene. This CDR3 has 12 residues. In DNA form, the CDR3 reads TGTGCCACCTGGGACAGGCAAGATAAGAAACTCTTT. This gives the protein CATWDRQDKKLF.

This clone was counted at least ten times. The V and J genes are TRGV9 and TRGJ1 or TRGJ2. No J gene was available from TCRdb, and it was assigned here by a germline match of the DNA. The V gene end was trimmed by 8 bases and the J gene end by 1 base; junction bases not matched to a gene: 2. The CDR3 runs 11 residues. From germline, CDR1 is GITISATS and CDR2 ISYDGTV (reference sequence). The CDR3: CALLNYYKKLF. The CDR3 nucleotides read TGTGCCTTGTTAAATTATTATAAGAAACTCTTT.

The sample holds a few counts of this clone. The CDR3 DNA reads TGTGCCTTGTGGGAGGTTAAGAAACTCTTT. It translates to CALWEVKKLF. The chain employs TRGV9 and TRGJ1 or TRGJ2. TCRdb does not report a J gene; here it was assigned by matching the DNA to germline references. This CDR3 is built from 10 residues. The ends lost 1 base at V and 9 bases at J; junction bases unmatched: 0. Germline CDR1 reads GITISATS; CDR2 reads ISYDGTV (reference sequence).

In this sample, this clone turned up many times. The V and J genes are TRGV2 and TRGJ1 or TRGJ2. Because TCRdb records no J gene, it was assigned here through a match of the DNA to germline. With 6 bases clipped from V and 4 bases from J, the junction kept 21 bases outside the gene matches. Per the germline V gene, CDR1 is EGSNGY and CDR2 is YDSYNSKV. This CDR3 region has 17 residues. CDR3 in amino acids: CATWPERGLHEYYKKLF. CDR3 sequence (DNA): TGTGCCACCTGGCCCGAGAGGGGGCTCCACGAATATTATAAGAAACTCTTT.

This clone is medium-sized within its sample. The V gene is TRGV10, the J gene TRGJ1 or TRGJ2. In the absence of a J gene in TCRdb, the DNA was matched to germline to assign it here. TRGV10 belongs to the ORF category, with a function that is uncertain. V dropped 8 bases and J dropped 0; count of bases not matched to a gene: 5. The CDR3 is 13 residues long. The CDR3 sequence is CAAWDSNYYKKLF. The CDR3 DNA follows: TGTGCTGCGTGGGATTCGAATTATTATAAGAAACTCTTT.

This clone was counted ten times or more. The rearrangement joins TRGV2 to TRGJ1 or TRGJ2. TCRdb is silent on the J gene; assignment here came from matching the DNA to germline. The germline CDR1 and CDR2 sequences are EGSNGY and YDSYNSKV. J gave up 3 bases and V 2 bases, and 7 bases lay outside the gene matches. The CDR3 spans 14 residues. As DNA, the CDR3 is TGTGCCACCTGGGACGTGACGAGTTATTATAAGAAACTCTTT. This encodes CATWDVTSYYKKLF.

This clone was detected ten times or more. The V and J genes are TRGV9 and TRGJ1 or TRGJ2. TCRdb carries no J gene annotation; the J gene was assigned here by matching the DNA with germline. Trimming took 0 bases from V and 3 from J; bases not matched to a gene: 20. Germline V gene lookup returns CDR1 GITISATS and CDR2 ISYDGTV (reference sequence). This CDR3 comprises 19 residues. The CDR3 DNA follows: TGTGCCTTGTGGGAGGTGCTGTTAACGTTCGTGCCCCTTTATTATAAGAAACTCTTT. It yields the protein CALWEVLLTFVPLYYKKLF.

This clone was observed at least ten times. J is TRGJ1 or TRGJ2 and V is TRGV11. As TCRdb names no J gene, one was assigned here on the basis of a DNA match to germline. TRGV11 is an open reading frame whose function is uncertain. The length of the CDR3 is 21 residues. V lost 0 bases to trimming and J lost 0 bases; unmatched junction nucleotides: 20. CDR3: CACWIRHVVVYKWGNYYKKLF. The CDR3 DNA sequence: TGTGCCTGCTGGATTAGGCACGTAGTTGTATATAAATGGGGGAATTATTATAAGAAACTCTTT.

This clone was seen at least ten times. The rearrangement uses TRGV2 and TRGJ1 or TRGJ2. No J segment appears in TCRdb, so it was assigned here by matching the sequence to germline. Germline V gene sequence: CDR1 EGSNGY, CDR2 YDSYNSKV. The CDR3 runs to 11 residues. The V segment lost 4 bases and the J segment 9 bases; nucleotides outside the gene matches: 6. CDR3 bases: TGTGCCACCTGGGAACCCGGTAAGAAACTCTTT. It yields the protein CATWEPGKKLF.

This clone was detected only a few times. The chain has TRGV10 and TRGJ1 or TRGJ2. The J gene was not available in TCRdb and was assigned here by matching the DNA to germline segments. TRGV10 is flagged as an ORF with uncertain function. The CDR3 is made up of 9 amino acids. Trimming removed 11 bases from V and 6 bases from J; junction bases left unmatched: 2. In DNA, the CDR3 is TGTGCTGCGACTTATAAGAAACTCTTT. Translating gives CAATYKKLF.